These T cell receptor beta chains were read from a single sample in a study of blood T cell repertoires in COVID-19. Generated by immunoSEQ multiplex PCR, the TCRdb table keeps only in-frame clones and is missing some. Of about 170,000 clones in the sample, around four fifths were seen once. The sample comprised peripheral blood. The receptors originated from a woman of 80 years or more with COVID-19, enrolled during active disease. The CDR3 runs from the conserved cysteine through the conserved F or W. The order of the fields is J gene, clone size, V gene, D gene, CDR3 protein, CDR3 DNA. A D gene is named only where the DNA matches it firmly. Not every row has a clone size; where given, it reads once, few, many or a size class.

j_gene: TRBJ1-5; abundance: .; v_gene: TRBV15; d_gene: TRBD1; CDR3aa: CATSRDRVNNQPQHF; CDR3nt: TGTGCCACCAGCAGGGACAGGGTGAACAATCAGCCCCAGCATTTT
j_gene: TRBJ2-3; abundance: once; v_gene: TRBV5-6; d_gene: .; CDR3aa: CASSYYRGGGPDTQYF; CDR3nt: TGTGCCAGCAGCTATTACAGGGGTGGGGGGCCAGATACGCAGTATTTT
j_gene: TRBJ1-5; abundance: .; v_gene: TRBV15; d_gene: TRBD1; CDR3aa: CATSLGGLSNQPQHF; CDR3nt: TGTGCCACCAGCCTAGGGGGCTTGAGCAATCAGCCCCAGCATTTT
j_gene: TRBJ1-3; abundance: few; v_gene: TRBV11-2; d_gene: .; CDR3aa: CASSFLGATGNTIYF; CDR3nt: TGTGCCAGCAGCTTTCTGGGGGCAACGGGAAACACCATATATTTT
j_gene: TRBJ2-3; abundance: .; v_gene: TRBV29-1; d_gene: .; CDR3aa: CSVLRGDTQYF; CDR3nt: TGCAGCGTTCTTAGAGGAGATACGCAGTATTTT
j_gene: TRBJ1-4; abundance: few; v_gene: TRBV15; d_gene: .; CDR3aa: CATSKGQSGNEKLFF; CDR3nt: TGTGCCACCAGTAAAGGACAGTCGGGTAATGAAAAACTGTTTTTT
j_gene: TRBJ2-7; abundance: once; v_gene: TRBV11-1; d_gene: .; CDR3aa: CASSPQDASRSEQYF; CDR3nt: TGTGCCAGCAGCCCTCAAGATGCTAGCCGGAGCGAGCAGTACTTC
j_gene: TRBJ1-2; abundance: .; v_gene: TRBV6-2/TRBV6-3; d_gene: .; CDR3aa: CASSYRLRTTPYGYTF; CDR3nt: TGTGCCAGCAGTTACCGGCTGAGGACAACTCCCTATGGCTACACCTTC
j_gene: TRBJ2-7; abundance: once; v_gene: TRBV28; d_gene: .; CDR3aa: CASSLPTSRGREQYF; CDR3nt: TGTGCCAGCAGTTTACCGACTAGCAGGGGACGGGAGCAGTACTTC
j_gene: TRBJ1-3; abundance: few; v_gene: TRBV7-9; d_gene: .; CDR3aa: CASSTLQGSPGNTIYF; CDR3nt: TGTGCCAGCAGCACCTTACAGGGTTCGCCTGGAAACACCATATATTTT
j_gene: TRBJ1-2; abundance: .; v_gene: TRBV18; d_gene: .; CDR3aa: CASSLAGARYGYTF; CDR3nt: TGTGCCAGCTCGCTGGCAGGGGCCCGCTATGGCTACACCTTC
j_gene: TRBJ2-3; abundance: .; v_gene: TRBV28; d_gene: .; CDR3aa: CASSLYTDTQYF; CDR3nt: TGTGCCAGCAGTTTGTACACAGATACGCAGTATTTT
j_gene: TRBJ2-1; abundance: .; v_gene: TRBV4-1; d_gene: TRBD1; CDR3aa: CASSQDVGTDYNEQFF; CDR3nt: TGCGCCAGCAGCCAAGATGTGGGGACAGACTACAATGAGCAGTTCTTC
j_gene: TRBJ1-6; abundance: .; v_gene: TRBV3-1/TRBV3-2; d_gene: .; CDR3aa: CASSQAGGRTNSPLHF; CDR3nt: TGTGCCAGCAGCCAAGCGGGGGGCAGGACTAATTCACCCCTCCACTTT
j_gene: TRBJ2-1; abundance: .; v_gene: TRBV4-1; d_gene: TRBD2; CDR3aa: CASSLLGLATYNEQFF; CDR3nt: TGCGCCAGCAGCCTCCTGGGACTAGCGACCTACAATGAGCAGTTCTTC
j_gene: TRBJ2-7; abundance: medium-sized; v_gene: TRBV9; d_gene: TRBD2; CDR3aa: CASSVVPSGRGEQYF; CDR3nt: TGTGCCAGCAGCGTAGTTCCTAGCGGGAGGGGTGAGCAGTACTTC
j_gene: TRBJ2-1; abundance: .; v_gene: TRBV19; d_gene: .; CDR3aa: CASSISPGLEGNEQFF; CDR3nt: TGTGCCAGTAGTATATCTCCGGGACTCGAAGGTAATGAGCAGTTCTTC
j_gene: TRBJ2-3; abundance: .; v_gene: TRBV3-1/TRBV3-2; d_gene: TRBD2; CDR3aa: CASTSGAGGTADTQYF; CDR3nt: TGTGCCAGCACCAGTGGGGCGGGAGGGACGGCAGATACGCAGTATTTT
j_gene: TRBJ1-6; abundance: .; v_gene: TRBV25-1; d_gene: TRBD1; CDR3aa: CASSAPSQGRNSPLHF; CDR3nt: TGTGCCAGCAGTGCCCCCTCACAGGGGAGGAATTCACCCCTCCACTTT
j_gene: TRBJ1-6; abundance: .; v_gene: TRBV9; d_gene: TRBD1; CDR3aa: CASSVSGQGGNSPLHF; CDR3nt: TGTGCCAGCAGCGTATCTGGACAGGGGGGAAATTCACCCCTCCACTTT
j_gene: TRBJ1-4; abundance: .; v_gene: TRBV6-5; d_gene: TRBD1; CDR3aa: CASSLSRGAGQVLFF; CDR3nt: TGTGCCAGCAGCCTAAGTAGGGGGGCGGGACAGGTACTGTTTTTT
j_gene: TRBJ1-1; abundance: .; v_gene: TRBV5-1; d_gene: .; CDR3aa: CASSFDGPNTEAFF; CDR3nt: TGCGCCAGCAGCTTTGATGGGCCGAACACTGAAGCTTTCTTT
j_gene: TRBJ1-4; abundance: .; v_gene: TRBV18; d_gene: .; CDR3aa: CASSPAPVEKLFF; CDR3nt: TGTGCCAGCTCACCAGCGCCCGTTGAAAAACTGTTTTTT
j_gene: TRBJ2-7; abundance: .; v_gene: TRBV7-8; d_gene: TRBD1; CDR3aa: CASSRRQGQSSYEQYF; CDR3nt: TGTGCCAGCAGCCGGCGACAGGGCCAAAGCTCCTACGAGCAGTACTTC
j_gene: TRBJ2-1; abundance: many; v_gene: TRBV4-1; d_gene: .; CDR3aa: CASSQVDLGFSSYNEQFF; CDR3nt: TGCGCCAGCAGCCAAGTTGATCTCGGGTTCAGCTCCTACAATGAGCAGTTCTTC
j_gene: TRBJ1-1; abundance: .; v_gene: TRBV28; d_gene: .; CDR3aa: CASATGQLMNTEAFF; CDR3nt: TGTGCCAGCGCCACTGGACAGCTAATGAACACTGAAGCTTTCTTT
j_gene: TRBJ2-1; abundance: .; v_gene: TRBV7-7; d_gene: TRBD2; CDR3aa: CASSAGLAGGSEQFF; CDR3nt: TGTGCTAGCAGCGCGGGACTAGCGGGGGGCAGTGAGCAGTTCTTC
j_gene: TRBJ2-5; abundance: .; v_gene: TRBV2; d_gene: .; CDR3aa: CASTPSRAQETQYF; CDR3nt: TGTGCCAGCACCCCGTCGAGAGCCCAAGAGACCCAGTACTTC
j_gene: TRBJ1-1; abundance: .; v_gene: TRBV29-1; d_gene: .; CDR3aa: CSVERGESEAFF; CDR3nt: TGCAGCGTTGAGCGGGGTGAGTCTGAAGCTTTCTTT
j_gene: TRBJ2-1; abundance: .; v_gene: TRBV19; d_gene: TRBD2; CDR3aa: CASSNSGGAGNEQFF; CDR3nt: TGTGCCAGTAGTAATAGCGGGGGGGCGGGCAATGAGCAGTTCTTC
j_gene: TRBJ2-5; abundance: .; v_gene: TRBV27; d_gene: TRBD2; CDR3aa: CASSSYTRTSGYQETQYF; CDR3nt: TGTGCCAGCAGTTCCTACACGAGGACTAGCGGGTACCAAGAGACCCAGTACTTC
j_gene: TRBJ2-7; abundance: .; v_gene: TRBV6-1; d_gene: .; CDR3aa: CASSEAGPKQYF; CDR3nt: TGTGCCAGCAGTGAAGCTGGGCCCAAGCAGTACTTC
j_gene: TRBJ1-1; abundance: .; v_gene: TRBV5-6; d_gene: .; CDR3aa: CASSLDRDTEAFF; CDR3nt: TGTGCCAGCAGCTTGGACAGAGACACTGAAGCTTTCTTT
j_gene: TRBJ1-6; abundance: .; v_gene: TRBV15; d_gene: .; CDR3aa: CATSRDRVAGLKAPLHF; CDR3nt: TGTGCCACCAGCAGAGATCGAGTTGCGGGGCTTAAGGCACCCCTCCACTTT
j_gene: TRBJ2-1; abundance: few; v_gene: TRBV6-1; d_gene: .; CDR3aa: CASSESGRGNEQFF; CDR3nt: TGTGCCAGCAGTGAATCGGGCAGGGGCAATGAGCAGTTCTTC
j_gene: TRBJ1-6; abundance: .; v_gene: TRBV7-9; d_gene: .; CDR3aa: CASSLGQGPYNSPLHF; CDR3nt: TGTGCCAGCAGCTTAGGGCAGGGCCCTTATAATTCACCCCTCCACTTT
j_gene: TRBJ2-7; abundance: .; v_gene: TRBV18; d_gene: TRBD2; CDR3aa: CASSPGVAGVVEQYF; CDR3nt: TGTGCCAGCTCCCCCGGGGTAGCGGGAGTCGTCGAGCAGTACTTC